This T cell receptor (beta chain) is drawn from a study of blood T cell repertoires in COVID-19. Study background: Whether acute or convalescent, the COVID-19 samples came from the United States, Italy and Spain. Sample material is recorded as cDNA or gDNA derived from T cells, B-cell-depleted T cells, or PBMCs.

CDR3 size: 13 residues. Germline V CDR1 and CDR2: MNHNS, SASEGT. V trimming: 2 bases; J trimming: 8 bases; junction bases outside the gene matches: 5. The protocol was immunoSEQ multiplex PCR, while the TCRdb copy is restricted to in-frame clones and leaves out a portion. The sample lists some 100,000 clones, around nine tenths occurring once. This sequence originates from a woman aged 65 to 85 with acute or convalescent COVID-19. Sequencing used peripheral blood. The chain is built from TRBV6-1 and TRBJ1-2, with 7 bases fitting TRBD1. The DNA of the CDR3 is TGTGCCAGCAGTGAAAGACAGGGCCTGGGCTACACCTTC. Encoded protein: CASSERQGLGYTF.